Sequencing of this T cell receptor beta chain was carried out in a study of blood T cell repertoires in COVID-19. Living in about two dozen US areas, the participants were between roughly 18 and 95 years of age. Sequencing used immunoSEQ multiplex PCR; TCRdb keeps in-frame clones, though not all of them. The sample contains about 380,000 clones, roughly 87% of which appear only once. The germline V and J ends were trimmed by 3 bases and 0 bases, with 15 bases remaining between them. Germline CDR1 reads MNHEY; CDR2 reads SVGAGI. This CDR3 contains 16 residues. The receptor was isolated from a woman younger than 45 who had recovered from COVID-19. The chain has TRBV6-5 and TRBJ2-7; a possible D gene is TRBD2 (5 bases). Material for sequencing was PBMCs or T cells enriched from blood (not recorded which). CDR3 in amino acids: CASSYNPLGDSYEQYF. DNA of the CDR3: TGTGCCAGCAGTTATAATCCCCTCGGGGACTCCTACGAGCAGTACTTC.